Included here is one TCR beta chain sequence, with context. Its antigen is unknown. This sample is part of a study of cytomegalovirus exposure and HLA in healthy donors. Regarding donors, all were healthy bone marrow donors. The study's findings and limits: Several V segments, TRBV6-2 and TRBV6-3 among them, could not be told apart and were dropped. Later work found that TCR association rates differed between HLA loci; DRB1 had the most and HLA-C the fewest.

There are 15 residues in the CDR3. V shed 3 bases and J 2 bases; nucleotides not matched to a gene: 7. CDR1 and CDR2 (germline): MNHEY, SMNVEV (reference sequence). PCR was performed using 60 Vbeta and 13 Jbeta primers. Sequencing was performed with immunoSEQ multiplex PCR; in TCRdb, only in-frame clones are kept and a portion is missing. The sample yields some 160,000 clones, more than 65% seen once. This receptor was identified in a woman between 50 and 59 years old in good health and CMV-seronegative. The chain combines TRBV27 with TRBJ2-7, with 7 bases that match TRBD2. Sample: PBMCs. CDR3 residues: CASSFSGAGPYEQYF. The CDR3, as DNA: TGTGCCAGCAGTTTTAGCGGAGCGGGACCCTACGAGCAGTACTTC.